The 13 T cell receptor beta chains below were found in one sample sequenced in a study of OX40 agonist ivuxolimab in advanced cancers. Libraries were prepared by immunoSEQ multiplex PCR; TCRdb keeps only in-frame clonotypes and omits some of them. Of approximately 78,000 clones listed, about 87% are singletons. The source material was CD4+ or CD8+ T cells sorted from blood, sampled in a trial of the OX40 agonist ivuxolimab. The receptors stem from an adult with an advanced solid tumor such as melanoma, head and neck, liver or kidney cancer.

The CDR3 reads CASSRDRARHEQFF. The CDR3 DNA follows: TGTGCCAGTAGTAGGGACAGGGCGAGGCATGAGCAGTTCTTC. This sequence joins TRBV19 and TRBJ2-1; 9 bases are shared with TRBD1. From germline, CDR1 is LNHDA and CDR2 SQIVND (reference sequence). This CDR3 is built from 14 residues. V was clipped by 4 bases and J by 8 bases; unmatched bases: 6.

The J gene is TRBJ2-4, the V gene TRBV6-5, with D possibly matching TRBD2 (6 bases). Trimming pared 0 bases from V and 0 bases from J, leaving 9 bases between. The CDR3 is 16 residues long. CDR1 is MNHEY, CDR2 SVGAGI, per germline. The CDR3 DNA reads as TGTGCCAGCAGTTACTCTCGGGGGATAGCCAAAAACATTCAGTACTTC. Translation gives CASSYSRGIAKNIQYF.

This chain uses TRBV5-4 with TRBJ2-3; 9 nucleotides align to TRBD1. This CDR3 is built from 16 residues. V shed 2 bases and J 2 bases; nucleotides not matched to a gene: 6. CDR1 and CDR2 from the germline V gene are SGHNT and YYREEE (reference sequence). CDR3 protein: CASSLGRDRATDTQYF. The CDR3 nucleotides are TGTGCCAGCAGCTTAGGACGGGACAGGGCCACAGATACGCAGTATTTT.

This chain connects TRBV18 to TRBJ2-3; D is unresolved. V lost 2 bases and J lost 2, with 17 bases in between. There are 17 residues in the CDR3. CDR1 and CDR2 from the germline V gene are KGHSH and LQKENI. CDR3 sequence (DNA): TGTGCCAGCTCACCAAGGCAGACTTCGACCTCCACAGATACGCAGTATTTT. It translates to CASSPRQTSTSTDTQYF.

This clone has more than one count but fewer than ten. The gene calls are TRBV4-3 and TRBJ1-2; 9 nucleotides align to TRBD1. V trimming: 4 bases; J trimming: 7 bases; junction bases outside the gene matches: 7. The CDR3 sequence is 14 residues long. Looked up from germline, CDR1 is LGHNA and CDR2 is YSLEER. The CDR3 protein is CASSPGTGTRGYTF. The CDR3 nucleotides are TGCGCCAGCAGCCCAGGGACAGGGACTCGTGGCTACACCTTC.

The rearrangement joins TRBV27 to TRBJ1-2, with D possibly matching TRBD1 (6 bases). CDR3 length: 16 residues. Germline CDR1 is MNHEY and CDR2 is SMNVEV (reference sequence). Deletions cut 1 base from V and 4 bases from J, with 16 bases between. This chain's CDR3 is CASSLLPGAGGYGYTF. The CDR3 DNA follows: TGTGCCAGCAGTTTATTGCCAGGGGCCGGGGGCTATGGCTACACCTTC.

Concerning this clone: A read error may account for a junction end that differs from germline. The gene calls are TRBV2 and TRBJ2-7, with D possibly matching TRBD1 (6 bases). The CDR3 is 12 residues long. CDR1 SNHLY and CDR2 FYNNEI come from the germline V gene. The CDR3, as DNA: TGTGCCAGCACCCGGCCAGGACAGCCTATGGACTTC. It translates to CASTRPGQPMDF.

The rearrangement uses TRBV19 and TRBJ1-5; 7 positions match TRBD1. From germline, CDR1 is LNHDA and CDR2 SQIVND (reference sequence). V lost 3 bases to trimming and J lost 4 bases; unmatched junction nucleotides: 6. There are 15 residues in the CDR3. CDR3 nucleotide sequence: TGTGCCAGTAGTATGGCGCCAGGGGGGAATCAGCCCCAGCATTTT. The encoded protein is CASSMAPGGNQPQHF.

This chain links TRBV5-4 with TRBJ2-3; D remains unclear. The germline V gene encodes CDR1 SGHNT and CDR2 YYREEE (reference sequence). The V end was cut by 0 bases, the J end by 8 bases, with 4 bases between. The CDR3 spans 11 residues. The CDR3, as DNA: TGTGCCAGCAGCTTGGAGCTTACGCAGTATTTT. Protein product: CASSLELTQYF.

The CDR3 region has the DNA TGTGCCAGCAGCCTTAAGCCCCAGGGTTCTGGGGCCAACGTCCTGACTTTC. Translation gives CASSLKPQGSGANVLTF. This sequence joins TRBV13 and TRBJ2-6; maybe TRBD1 (5 bases). Trimming cost V 5 bases and J 1 base, with 15 bases left between them. The CDR3 is 17 residues long. Germline CDR1 PRHDT, CDR2 FYEKMQ (reference sequence).

A few counts support this clone. The chain links TRBV19 to TRBJ1-2, with D perhaps matching TRBD1 (6 bases). The V and J ends lost 5 bases and 2 bases respectively, with 6 bases between them. CDR1 is LNHDA, CDR2 SQIVND, per germline (reference sequence). The length of the CDR3 is 12 residues. Written as DNA, the CDR3 is TGTGCCAGTAGTGGACAGAACTATGGCTACACCTTC. Amino acid sequence: CASSGQNYGYTF.

The rearrangement joins TRBV18 to TRBJ1-3; 8 nucleotides match TRBD1. V was pared by 4 bases and J by 2 bases, with 7 bases of the junction left unmatched. CDR1 and CDR2 (germline): KGHSH, LQKENI. The CDR3 loop spans 16 amino acids. This CDR3 reads CASSHGQGSTGNTIYF. CDR3 in DNA: TGTGCCAGCTCACACGGACAGGGCAGCACTGGAAACACCATATATTTT.

The gene calls are TRBV6-6 and TRBJ1-1, with D perhaps matching TRBD1 (6 bases). Germline loops: CDR1 MNHNY, CDR2 SVGAGI (reference sequence). There are 11 residues in the CDR3. V was shortened by 8 bases and J by 11 bases, with 15 bases between the two germline ends. CDR3 loop: CASEGGQVAFF. The CDR3 region has the DNA TGTGCCAGCGAGGGGGGACAAGTGGCTTTCTTT.